This is a list of T cell receptor beta chains from one sample in a study of shared clonotypes between healthy human individuals. Data came from immunoSEQ multiplex PCR; TCRdb stores just in-frame clones and leaves some out. The sample includes a few million clones, more than 80% of them seen just once. Sequences were obtained from naive CD4+ T cells sorted from blood. The source is a man aged 18 to 30 in good health. CDR3s include the opening cysteine and the closing phenylalanine or tryptophan. The order of the fields is J gene, D gene, V gene, clone size, CDR3 protein, CDR3 DNA. D genes are given only for firm matches. Clone size is given for some rows only: seen once, a few or many times, or a class if the clone is expanded.

TRBJ1-4	TRBD1	TRBV7-9	NA	CASSLKGASNEKLFF	TGTGCCAGCAGCTTAAAGGGGGCGTCTAATGAAAAACTGTTTTTT
TRBJ2-1	NA	TRBV7-9	NA	CASSMGTPTYNEQFF	TGTGCCAGCAGCATGGGGACCCCTACCTACAATGAGCAGTTCTTC
TRBJ1-5	NA	TRBV5-5	NA	CASSLDPGGQPQHF	TGTGCCAGCAGCTTGGACCCAGGCGGTCAGCCCCAGCATTTT
TRBJ2-7	NA	TRBV6-1	NA	CASSKAQYASSYEQYF	TGTGCCAGCAGTAAAGCGCAGTACGCGAGCTCCTACGAGCAGTACTTC
TRBJ2-5	NA	TRBV5-1	NA	CASSSGVQETQYF	TGCGCCAGCAGCTCGGGGGTCCAAGAGACCCAGTACTTC
TRBJ1-4	NA	TRBV6-6	NA	CASGRGNVNEKLFF	TGTGCCAGCGGCAGGGGCAATGTTAATGAAAAACTGTTTTTT
TRBJ2-1	NA	TRBV19	NA	CASSTRGVSYNEQFF	TGTGCCAGTAGTACCCGGGGAGTGTCCTACAATGAGCAGTTCTTC
TRBJ1-5	NA	TRBV6-5	few	CASSPDTGNQPQHF	TGTGCCAGCAGCCCCGACACAGGGAATCAGCCCCAGCATTTT
TRBJ1-5	NA	TRBV28	NA	CASSFLPWQGNRDQPQHF	TGTGCCAGCAGTTTCCTCCCTTGGCAGGGTAATCGGGATCAGCCCCAGCATTTT
TRBJ1-3	NA	TRBV5-1	NA	CASSLEGGNTIYF	TGCGCCAGCAGCTTGGAAGGGGGAAACACCATATATTTT
TRBJ2-1	NA	TRBV2	NA	CASSRPEDYNEQFF	TGTGCCAGCAGTAGGCCGGAAGACTACAATGAGCAGTTCTTC
TRBJ2-7	NA	TRBV9	NA	CASSARAGGMGEQYF	TGTGCCAGCAGCGCCCGCGCCGGGGGTATGGGCGAGCAGTACTTC
TRBJ2-4	NA	TRBV7-2	once	CASSLVPKNIQYF	TGTGCCAGCAGCTTAGTCCCCAAAAACATTCAGTACTTC
TRBJ1-5	TRBD1	TRBV2	NA	CASSERTGGVQPQHF	TGTGCCAGCAGTGAAAGGACAGGGGGCGTTCAGCCCCAGCATTTT
TRBJ2-7	NA	TRBV4-2	NA	CASSQDNSYEQYF	TGTGCCAGCAGCCAAGATAACTCCTACGAGCAGTACTTC
TRBJ2-4	TRBD1	TRBV6-6	NA	CASSYGTELAKNIQYF	TGTGCCAGCAGTTACGGGACAGAGCTAGCCAAAAACATTCAGTACTTC
TRBJ2-2	NA	TRBV28	NA	CASSLRTGELFF	TGTGCCAGCAGTTTAAGGACGGGGGAGCTGTTTTTT
TRBJ2-7	NA	TRBV6-5	NA	CASSYSSNGRYEQYF	TGTGCCAGCAGTTACTCGAGTAACGGACGCTACGAGCAGTACTTC
TRBJ2-5	TRBD2	TRBV5-1	once	CASSHSSGRALGQETQYF	TGCGCCAGCAGCCATTCTAGCGGGAGGGCCTTGGGGCAAGAGACCCAGTACTTC
TRBJ2-7	TRBD1	TRBV4-2	once	CASSQGAGTETYEQYF	TGTGCCAGCAGCCAGGGGGCCGGGACAGAGACCTACGAGCAGTACTTC
TRBJ2-4	NA	TRBV30	NA	CAWSHQELAKNIQYF	TGTGCCTGGAGTCATCAGGAGTTAGCCAAAAACATTCAGTACTTC
TRBJ2-1	NA	TRBV7-7	NA	CASSPPGGSYNEQFF	TGTGCTAGCAGCCCCCCAGGCGGCTCCTACAATGAGCAGTTCTTC
TRBJ2-5	NA	TRBV2	NA	CASSEELIGETQYF	TGTGCCAGCAGTGAGGAACTAATAGGGGAGACCCAGTACTTC
TRBJ1-4	NA	TRBV5-1	NA	CASKEVVSTNEKLFF	TGCGCCAGCAAGGAGGTAGTGTCAACTAATGAAAAACTGTTTTTT
TRBJ1-3	NA	TRBV30	NA	CAWTKGGAGAGNTIYF	TGTGCCTGGACCAAGGGGGGGGCAGGAGCCGGAAACACCATATATTTT
TRBJ2-7	NA	TRBV6-6	NA	CASGTPYEQYF	TGTGCCAGCGGGACACCCTACGAGCAGTACTTC
TRBJ2-5	NA	TRBV18	NA	CASSPGGGRETQYF	TGTGCCAGCTCACCGGGCGGGGGCAGGGAGACCCAGTACTTC
TRBJ2-6	NA	TRBV15	NA	CATSMVYRETNVLTF	TGTGCCACCAGCATGGTCTACAGGGAAACCAACGTCCTGACTTTC
TRBJ2-1	TRBD2	TRBV5-1	NA	CASSASGGSYNEQFF	TGCGCCAGCAGCGCGAGCGGGGGCTCCTACAATGAGCAGTTCTTC
TRBJ2-7	TRBD1	TRBV25-1	NA	CASTRSGTGVFGYEQYF	TGTGCCAGCACGCGGTCCGGGACAGGGGTTTTTGGCTACGAGCAGTACTTC
TRBJ1-5	TRBD1	TRBV19	once	CASSNDRGRGNQPQHF	TGTGCCAGTAGTAACGACAGGGGGAGAGGCAATCAGCCCCAGCATTTT
TRBJ2-1	NA	TRBV15	NA	CATSRDRTALTRRYNEQFF	TGTGCCACCAGCAGAGATCGGACAGCCCTAACACGCCGATACAATGAGCAGTTCTTC
TRBJ2-1	NA	TRBV2	NA	CASSEGRSSYNEQFF	TGTGCCAGCAGTGAAGGGCGGAGCTCCTACAATGAGCAGTTCTTC
TRBJ2-3	NA	TRBV10-3	NA	CAIVSADTQYF	TGTGCCATTGTATCCGCAGATACGCAGTATTTT
TRBJ2-5	TRBD1	TRBV10-3	once	CAISEGQGQAGETQYF	TGTGCCATCAGTGAGGGGCAGGGACAGGCAGGGGAGACCCAGTACTTC
TRBJ1-5	NA	TRBV21-1	NA	CASRIGDRGNQPQHF	TGTGCCAGCAGAATCGGGGACAGGGGTAATCAGCCCCAGCATTTT
TRBJ1-4	NA	TRBV9	once	CASSPRLTLGEKLFF	TGTGCCAGCAGCCCCAGACTCACACTAGGTGAAAAACTGTTTTTT
TRBJ2-1	TRBD1	TRBV18	NA	CASSPGTGGYNEQFF	TGTGCCAGCTCACCAGGGACAGGGGGGTACAATGAGCAGTTCTTC
TRBJ1-2	TRBD1	TRBV10-3	NA	CAISVSGQGLGYTF	TGTGCCATCAGTGTCTCGGGACAGGGACTTGGCTACACCTTC
TRBJ2-5	TRBD2	TRBV5-1	NA	CASSGGGPETQYF	TGCGCCAGCAGTGGCGGGGGACCGGAGACCCAGTACTTC
TRBJ2-2	NA	TRBV5-1	NA	CASSLVGPLPGELFF	TGCGCCAGCAGCTTGGTGGGACCTCTGCCCGGGGAGCTGTTTTTT
TRBJ2-5	TRBD1	TRBV7-3	NA	CASSLTRGPQETQYF	TGTGCCAGCAGCTTAACAAGGGGGCCCCAAGAGACCCAGTACTTC
TRBJ2-3	TRBD1	TRBV6-5	NA	CASRGTGRDTQYF	TGTGCCAGCAGGGGGACAGGGAGGGATACGCAGTATTTT
TRBJ1-2	TRBD1	TRBV2	few	CASSVTGNYGYTF	TGTGCCAGCAGTGTGACAGGGAACTATGGCTACACCTTC
TRBJ2-4	TRBD1	TRBV19	NA	CASSILSSGRGSIQYF	TGTGCCAGTAGTATATTATCTAGTGGCAGGGGGTCCATTCAGTACTTC
TRBJ2-1	TRBD1	TRBV6-5	NA	CASSYWAKGARDEQFF	TGTGCCAGCAGTTACTGGGCGAAGGGGGCTCGGGATGAGCAGTTCTTC
TRBJ2-1	NA	TRBV5-1	NA	CASAFDVFYSYNEQFF	TGCGCCAGTGCCTTTGACGTGTTTTACTCCTACAATGAGCAGTTCTTC
TRBJ2-1	TRBD2	TRBV19	NA	CASKPLAGDFYNEQFF	TGTGCCAGTAAACCACTAGCGGGAGATTTCTACAATGAGCAGTTCTTC
TRBJ1-1	NA	TRBV18	NA	CASSPEDRPNTEAFF	TGTGCCAGCTCACCTGAAGACAGACCCAACACTGAAGCTTTCTTT
TRBJ2-7	TRBD2	TRBV4-1	NA	CASSRSSGTSGGTYEQYF	TGCGCCAGCAGCCGCAGCTCTGGGACTAGCGGTGGAACCTACGAGCAGTACTTC